This T cell receptor (beta chain) was observed in a study of shared clonotypes between healthy human individuals. Looking at the study overall: The plates for each donor numbered three CD4 naive, three CD4 memory, two CD8 naive and one CD8 memory.

Germline V gene data show CDR1 as SGHTA and CDR2 as FQGNSA. The CDR3 length is 16 residues. Trimming took off 6 bases at V and 0 bases at J, with 15 bases between the two ends. The repertoire was sequenced with immunoSEQ multiplex PCR; TCRdb's copy has only in-frame clones and lacks some. The sample consists of over a million clones, roughly 96% of them appearing once. The receptor was isolated from a man aged 25-45 years in good health. The sequencing input was naive CD4+ T cells sorted from blood. Subset reported: CD45RA+ positively selected. The chain combines TRBV7-2 with TRBJ2-1; D perhaps matches TRBD2 (6 bases). The CDR3 region has the DNA TGTGCCAGCAGGAGAGACGGGAGAAACTCCTACAATGAGCAGTTCTTC. It encodes CASRRDGRNSYNEQFF.